Described below is a single T cell receptor (beta chain) sequence and its context. A junction end diverges from the germline sequence, so it may reflect a read error. This specimen comes from a study of control samples from healthy donors and cancer patients. Data came from immunoSEQ multiplex PCR; TCRdb stores just in-frame clones and leaves some out. The table records around 80,000 clones, about 88% of them present only once. Sample: blood. This TCR was recovered from a woman aged 50 to 65 in good health.

CDR3 in amino acids: CAGSFRRREQFF. Here the CDR3 DNA reads TGTGCCGGCAGCTTCAGGCGGCGGGAGCAGTTCTTC. V is TRBV5-6 and J is TRBJ2-1, with D uncertain. Germline CDR1 is SGHDT and CDR2 is YYEEEE. The CDR3 sequence is 12 residues long.